This T cell receptor (beta chain) stems from a study of early T cells in non-severe SARS-CoV-2 infection. Looking at the study overall: Bulk RNA from unsorted whole blood was sequenced; chains were unpaired.

Worth noting for this clonotype: Just one base apart from a much larger clone, this may be a read error.

TCRdb analysed the 5' RACE reads with MiXCR anew, one entry per CDR3 protein. The sample carries about 84,000 distinct CDR3 sequences, over 10% recorded once. The sequencing sample was made of whole blood. The source of this sequence is an adult who was a healthcare worker with PCR-confirmed SARS-CoV-2 infection or an uninfected control (not recorded which).

The CDR3 DNA sequence: TGTGCCAACAGTACTTTTTACGAGCAGTACTTC. Protein: CANSTFYEQYF. The chain recombines TRBV6-5 with TRBJ2-7; no clear D gene. The CDR3 is made up of 11 amino acids. CDR1 MNHEY and CDR2 SVGAGI come from the germline V gene.